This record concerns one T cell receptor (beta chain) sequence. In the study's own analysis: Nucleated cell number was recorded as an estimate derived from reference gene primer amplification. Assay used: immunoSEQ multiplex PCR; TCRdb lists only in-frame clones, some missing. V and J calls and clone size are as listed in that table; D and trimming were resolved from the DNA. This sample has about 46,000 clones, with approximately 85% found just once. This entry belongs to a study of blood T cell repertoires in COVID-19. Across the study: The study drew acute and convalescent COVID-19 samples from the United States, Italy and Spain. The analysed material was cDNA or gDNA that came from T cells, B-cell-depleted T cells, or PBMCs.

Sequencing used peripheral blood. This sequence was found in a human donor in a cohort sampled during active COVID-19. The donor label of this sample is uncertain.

The CDR3 bases are TGTGCCAGTAGTATACAGGTCGGCTCCTACGAGCAGTACTTC. It encodes CASSIQVGSYEQYF. The chain recombines TRBV19 with TRBJ2-7; D is unclear. Trimming took 2 bases from V and 0 from J, leaving 8 bases between them. Per the germline V gene, CDR1 is LNHDA and CDR2 is SQIVND (reference sequence). The CDR3 runs to 14 residues.